This TCR beta chain stems from a study of cytomegalovirus exposure and HLA in healthy donors. Whole-study results and caveats: Productive rates of about 90% or about 30% were seen for most TCR beta V segments in an earlier analysis. Certain sequence variants were highly shared and formed a cluster, and this cluster was likely a sequencing artifact.

This clone was picked up a small number of times. The target antigen is unknown. V lost 0 bases, J lost 1 base, and 0 bases stayed unmatched. The CDR3 loop spans 18 amino acids. The germline CDR1 and CDR2 sequences are SGHNT and YENEEA. The PCR ran on 60 Vbeta and 13 Jbeta primers. The repertoire was sequenced with immunoSEQ multiplex PCR; TCRdb's copy has only in-frame clones and lacks some. The sample comprises approximately 140,000 clones, 73% of which are singletons, and roughly 14% rests with the top ten. Sequencing was carried out using PBMCs. This sequence originates from a human donor in good health. The chain recombines TRBV11-3 with TRBJ2-2, with 15 positions matching TRBD2. The CDR3 protein is CASSLEGLAGGNTGELFF. DNA for the CDR3: TGTGCCAGCAGCTTAGAGGGACTAGCGGGAGGGAACACCGGGGAGCTGTTTTTT.